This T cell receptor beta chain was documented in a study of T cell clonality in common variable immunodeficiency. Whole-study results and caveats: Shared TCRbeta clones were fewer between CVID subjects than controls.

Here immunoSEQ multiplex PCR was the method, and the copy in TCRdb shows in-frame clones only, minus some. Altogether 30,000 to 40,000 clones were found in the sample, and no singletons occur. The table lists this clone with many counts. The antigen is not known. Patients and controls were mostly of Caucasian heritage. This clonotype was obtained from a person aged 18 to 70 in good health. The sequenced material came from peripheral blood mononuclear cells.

CDR3 DNA (partial): TGCGCCAGCAGCCAAGGACAGGGCTTGAACACTGAA. Its protein is CASSQGQGLNTE. The full CDR3 sequence reads CASSQGQGLNTEAFF. The chain uses TRBV4-1 and TRBJ1-1, with 7 bases lining up with TRBD1. The read ends 3 residues shy of where the CDR3 ends; the end is completed using the germline J gene. V shed 1 base and J 0 bases; nucleotides not matched to a gene: 2. Germline V CDR1 and CDR2: MGHRA, YSYEKL. This CDR3 is 15 amino acids long.